This T cell receptor (beta chain) was profiled in a study of patients and donors after allogeneic stem cell transplantation. Trimming removed 6 bases at V and 8 bases at J, with 11 bases between. Germline values: CDR1 MGHDK, CDR2 SYGVNS. The CDR3 extends over 12 amino acids. One entry per CDR3 protein, called by TCRdb with MiXCR from the RT-PCR reads. The sample lists roughly 2,000 distinct CDR3 sequences, 12% to 15% occurring once. The rearrangement links TRBV25-1 to TRBJ2-1; D may be TRBD1 (6 bases). The TCR was taken from a human donor who was either an allogeneic HSCT recipient or a stem cell or donor lymphocyte infusion donor (not recorded which). It is not recorded whose cells these are; they may come from a transplant donor. Sequencing was done on a sample of blood, either unsorted or a sorted T cell fraction (not recorded which). CDR3 loop: CASRAYRDEQFF. The CDR3 DNA reads as TGTGCCAGCAGGGCATACAGGGATGAGCAGTTCTTC. Combining the CDR3 with reference TRBV25-1 and TRBJ2-1 gives the whole variable domain EADIYQTPRYLVIGTGKKITLECSQTMGHDKMYWYQQDPGMELHLIHYSYGVNSTEKGDLSSESTVSRIRTEHFPLTLESARPSHTSQYLCASRAYRDEQFFGPGTRLTVL.